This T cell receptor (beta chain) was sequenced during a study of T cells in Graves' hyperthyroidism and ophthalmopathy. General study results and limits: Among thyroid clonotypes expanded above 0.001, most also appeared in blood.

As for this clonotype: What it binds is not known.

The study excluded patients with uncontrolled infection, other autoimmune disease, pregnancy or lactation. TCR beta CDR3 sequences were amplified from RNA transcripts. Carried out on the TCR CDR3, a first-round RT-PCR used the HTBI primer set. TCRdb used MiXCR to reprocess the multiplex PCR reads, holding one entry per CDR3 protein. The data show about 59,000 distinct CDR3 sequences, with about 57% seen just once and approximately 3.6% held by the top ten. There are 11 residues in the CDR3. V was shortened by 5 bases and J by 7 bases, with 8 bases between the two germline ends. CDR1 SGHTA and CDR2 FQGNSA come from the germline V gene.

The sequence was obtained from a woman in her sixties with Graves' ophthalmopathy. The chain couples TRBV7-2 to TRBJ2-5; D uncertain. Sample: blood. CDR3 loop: CASSHALTQYF. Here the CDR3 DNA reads TGTGCCAGCAGCCACGCTTTGACCCAGTACTTC.